This record looks at one T cell receptor beta chain sequence and its context. A second about 7 to 12 cycle PCR used barcoded and J-beta primers. TCRdb re-called the 5' RACE reads through MiXCR, storing one row per CDR3 protein. The table has 700,000 to 900,000 distinct CDR3 sequences, approximately 55% seen once. The germline gives CDR1 SQVTM, CDR2 ANQGSEA. The CDR3 is made up of 17 amino acids. This record belongs to a study of blood T cells in healthy people across ages. The origin of this receptor is an elderly man in good health. This chain uses TRBV29-1 with TRBJ2-4; D is ambiguous. The end of the DNA aligns better with TRBJ2-7, so the J call may be wrong. The sample taken for sequencing was blood. The CDR3 region has the DNA TGCAGCGTTGAAACCAATATGAGGCTTGACGGGTCCTACGAGCAGTACTTC. Translation: CSVETNMRLDGSYEQYF.